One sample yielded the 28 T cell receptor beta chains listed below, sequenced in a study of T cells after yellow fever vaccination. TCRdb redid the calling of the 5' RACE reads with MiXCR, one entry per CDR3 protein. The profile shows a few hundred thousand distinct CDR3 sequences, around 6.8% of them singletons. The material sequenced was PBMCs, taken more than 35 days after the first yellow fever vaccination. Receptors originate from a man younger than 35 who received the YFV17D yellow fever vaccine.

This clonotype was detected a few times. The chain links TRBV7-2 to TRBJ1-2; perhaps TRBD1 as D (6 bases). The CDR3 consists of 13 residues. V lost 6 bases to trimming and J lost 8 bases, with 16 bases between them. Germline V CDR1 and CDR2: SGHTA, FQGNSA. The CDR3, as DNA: TGTGCCAGCAGGGCGAGACAGGCGGAGGGCTACACCTTC. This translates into CASRARQAEGYTF.

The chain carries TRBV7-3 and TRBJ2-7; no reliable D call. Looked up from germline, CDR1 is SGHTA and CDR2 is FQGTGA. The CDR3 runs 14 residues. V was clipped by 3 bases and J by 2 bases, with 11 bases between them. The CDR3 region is CASSFRAITYEQYV. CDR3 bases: TGTGCCAGCAGCTTTCGGGCCATAACCTACGAGCAGTACGTC.

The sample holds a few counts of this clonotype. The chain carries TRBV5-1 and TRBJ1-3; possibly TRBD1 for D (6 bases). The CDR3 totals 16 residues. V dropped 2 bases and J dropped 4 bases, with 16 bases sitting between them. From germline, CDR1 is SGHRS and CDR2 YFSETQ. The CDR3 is CASSFSGGKYGNTIYF. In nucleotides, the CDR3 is TGCGCCAGCAGCTTTTCGGGGGGCAAATACGGAAACACCATATATTTT.

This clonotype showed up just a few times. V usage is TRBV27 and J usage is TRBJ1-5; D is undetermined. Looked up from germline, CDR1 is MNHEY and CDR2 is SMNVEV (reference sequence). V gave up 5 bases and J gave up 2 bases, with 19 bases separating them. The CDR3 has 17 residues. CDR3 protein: CASSPQAVYGGNQPQHF. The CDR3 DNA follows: TGTGCCAGCAGTCCGCAGGCCGTCTACGGTGGCAATCAGCCCCAGCATTTT.

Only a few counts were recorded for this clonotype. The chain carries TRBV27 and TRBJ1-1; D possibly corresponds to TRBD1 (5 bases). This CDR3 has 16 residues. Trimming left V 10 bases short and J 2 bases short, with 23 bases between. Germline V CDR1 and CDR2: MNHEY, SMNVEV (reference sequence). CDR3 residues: CATSLRARAYNTEAFF. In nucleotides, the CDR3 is TGTGCCACCTCACTCCGGGCCAGGGCCTACAACACTGAAGCTTTCTTT.

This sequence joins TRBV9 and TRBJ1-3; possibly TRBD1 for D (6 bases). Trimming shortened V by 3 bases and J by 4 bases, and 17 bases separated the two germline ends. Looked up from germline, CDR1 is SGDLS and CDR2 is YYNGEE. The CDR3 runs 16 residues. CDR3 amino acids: CASSAPLGGSGNTIYF. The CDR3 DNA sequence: TGTGCCAGCAGCGCCCCTCTTGGGGGCTCGGGAAACACCATATATTTT.

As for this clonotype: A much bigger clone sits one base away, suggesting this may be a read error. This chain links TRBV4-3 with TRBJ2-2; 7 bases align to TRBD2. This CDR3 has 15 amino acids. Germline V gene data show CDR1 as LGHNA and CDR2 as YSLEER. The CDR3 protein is CASSNLAGQAGGLFF. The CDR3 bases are TGCGCCAGCAGCAACTTAGCGGGCCAGGCCGGGGGGCTGTTTTTT.

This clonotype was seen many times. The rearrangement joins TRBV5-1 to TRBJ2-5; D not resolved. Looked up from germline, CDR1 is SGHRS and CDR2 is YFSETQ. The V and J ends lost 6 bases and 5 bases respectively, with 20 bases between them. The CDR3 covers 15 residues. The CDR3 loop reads CASTHDMTQGETQYF. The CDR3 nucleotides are TGCGCCAGCACCCACGACATGACCCAAGGGGAGACCCAGTACTTC.

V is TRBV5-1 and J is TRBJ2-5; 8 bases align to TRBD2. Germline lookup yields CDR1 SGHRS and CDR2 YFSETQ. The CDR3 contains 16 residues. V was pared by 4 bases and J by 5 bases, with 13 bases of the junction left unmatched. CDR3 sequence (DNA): TGCGCCAGCAGCCCGTCTGGTGAGGTAGCGGGGGAGACCCAGTACTTC. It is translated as CASSPSGEVAGETQYF.

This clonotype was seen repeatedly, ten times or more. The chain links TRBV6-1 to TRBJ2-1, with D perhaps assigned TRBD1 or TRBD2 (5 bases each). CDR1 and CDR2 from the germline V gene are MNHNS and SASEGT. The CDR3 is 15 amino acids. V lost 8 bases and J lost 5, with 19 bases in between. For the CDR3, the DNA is TGTGCCAGCTGGGGGTTATCTGGGGTGGACAATGAGCAGTTCTTC. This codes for CASWGLSGVDNEQFF.

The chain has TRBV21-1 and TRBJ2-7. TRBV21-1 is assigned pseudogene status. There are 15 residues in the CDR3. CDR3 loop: CASSSQGIFWNEQYV. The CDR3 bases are TGTGCCAGCAGCTCGCAAGGCATCTTTTGGAACGAGCAGTACGTC.

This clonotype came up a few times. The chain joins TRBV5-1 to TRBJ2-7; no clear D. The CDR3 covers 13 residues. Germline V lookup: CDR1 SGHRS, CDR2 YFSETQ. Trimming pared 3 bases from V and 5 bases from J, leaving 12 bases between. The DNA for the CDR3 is TGCGCCAGCAGCTCACCGGACCGACACGAGCAGTACTTC. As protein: CASSSPDRHEQYF.

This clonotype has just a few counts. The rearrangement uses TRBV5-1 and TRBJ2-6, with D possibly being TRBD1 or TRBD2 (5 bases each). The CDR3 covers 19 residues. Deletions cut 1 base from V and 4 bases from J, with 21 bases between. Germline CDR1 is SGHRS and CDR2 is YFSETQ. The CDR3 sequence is CASSLKGRHPGPGANVLTF. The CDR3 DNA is TGCGCCAGCAGCTTGAAAGGGCGACACCCGGGGCCCGGGGCCAACGTCCTGACTTTC.

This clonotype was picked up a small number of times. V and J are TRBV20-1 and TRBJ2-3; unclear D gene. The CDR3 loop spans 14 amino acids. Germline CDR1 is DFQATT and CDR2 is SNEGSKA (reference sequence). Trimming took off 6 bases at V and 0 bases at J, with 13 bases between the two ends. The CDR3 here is CSAAIAASTDTQYF. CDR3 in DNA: TGCAGTGCCGCGATTGCCGCTAGCACAGATACGCAGTATTTT.

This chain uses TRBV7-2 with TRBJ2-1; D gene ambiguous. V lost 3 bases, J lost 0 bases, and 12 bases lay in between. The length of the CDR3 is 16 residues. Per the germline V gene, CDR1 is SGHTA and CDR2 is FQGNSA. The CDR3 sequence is CASSFGPPGSYNEQFF. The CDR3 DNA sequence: TGTGCCAGCAGCTTCGGGCCACCTGGCTCCTACAATGAGCAGTTCTTC.

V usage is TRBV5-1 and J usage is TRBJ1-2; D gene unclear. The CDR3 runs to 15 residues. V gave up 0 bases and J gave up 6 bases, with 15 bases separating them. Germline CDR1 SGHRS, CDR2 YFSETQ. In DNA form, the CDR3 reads TGCGCCAGCAGCTTGGCGGGTTGGTCAGACGATGGCTACACCTTC. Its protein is CASSLAGWSDDGYTF.

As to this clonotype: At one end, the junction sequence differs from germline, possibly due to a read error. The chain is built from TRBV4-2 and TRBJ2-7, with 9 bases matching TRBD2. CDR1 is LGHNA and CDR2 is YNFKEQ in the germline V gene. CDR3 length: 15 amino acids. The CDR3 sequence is CASSPSGGRSYEQCF. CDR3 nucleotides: TGTGCCAGCAGCCCGAGCGGGGGGCGCTCCTACGAGCAGTGCTTC.

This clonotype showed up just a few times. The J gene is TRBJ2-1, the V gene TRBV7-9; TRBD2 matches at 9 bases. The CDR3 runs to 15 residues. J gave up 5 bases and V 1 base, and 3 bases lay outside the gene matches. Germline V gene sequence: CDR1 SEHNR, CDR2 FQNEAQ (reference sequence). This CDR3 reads CASSLELAGHNEQFF. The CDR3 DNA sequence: TGTGCCAGCAGCTTAGAACTAGCGGGCCACAATGAGCAGTTCTTC. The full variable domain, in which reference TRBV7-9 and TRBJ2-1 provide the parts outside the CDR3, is DTGVSQNPRHKITKRGQNVTFRCDPISEHNRLYWYRQTLGQGPEFLTYFQNEAQLEKSRLLSDRFSAERPKGSFSTLEIQRTEQGDSAMYLCASSLELAGHNEQFFGPGTRLTVL.

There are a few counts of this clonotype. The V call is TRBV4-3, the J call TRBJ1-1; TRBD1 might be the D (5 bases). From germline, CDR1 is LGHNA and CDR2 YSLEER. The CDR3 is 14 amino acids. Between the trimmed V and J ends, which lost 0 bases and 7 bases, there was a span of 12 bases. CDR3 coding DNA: TGCGCCAGCAGCCAAGAGAGCCAGGGCGGTGAAGCTTTCTTT. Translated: CASSQESQGGEAFF.

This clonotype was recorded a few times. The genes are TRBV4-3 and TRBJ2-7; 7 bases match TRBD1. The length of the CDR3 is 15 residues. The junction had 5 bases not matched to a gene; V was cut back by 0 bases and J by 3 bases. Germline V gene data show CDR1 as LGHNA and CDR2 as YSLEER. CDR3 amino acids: CASSQEGQGVYEQYF. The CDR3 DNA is TGCGCCAGCAGCCAAGAGGGGCAGGGGGTCTACGAGCAGTACTTC.

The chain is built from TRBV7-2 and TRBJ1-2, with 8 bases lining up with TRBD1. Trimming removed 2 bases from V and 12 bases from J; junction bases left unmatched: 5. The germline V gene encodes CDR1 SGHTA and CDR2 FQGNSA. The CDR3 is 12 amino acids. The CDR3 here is CASSLTRGRDTF. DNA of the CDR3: TGTGCCAGCAGCTTAACCAGGGGGCGCGACACCTTC.

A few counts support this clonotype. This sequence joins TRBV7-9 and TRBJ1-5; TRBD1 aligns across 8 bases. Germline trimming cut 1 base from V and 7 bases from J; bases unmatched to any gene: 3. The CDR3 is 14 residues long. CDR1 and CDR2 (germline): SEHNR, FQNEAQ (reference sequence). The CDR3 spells CASSLGQGLQPQHF. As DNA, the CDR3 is TGTGCCAGCAGCTTAGGACAGGGGTTACAGCCCCAGCATTTT.

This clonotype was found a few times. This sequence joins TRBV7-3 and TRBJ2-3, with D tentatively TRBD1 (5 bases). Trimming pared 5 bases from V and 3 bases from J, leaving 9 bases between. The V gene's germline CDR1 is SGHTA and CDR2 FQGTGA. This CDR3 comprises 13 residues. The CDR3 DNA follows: TGTGCCAGCAGCCAGGGTTCTACAGATACGCAGTATTTT. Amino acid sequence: CASSQGSTDTQYF.

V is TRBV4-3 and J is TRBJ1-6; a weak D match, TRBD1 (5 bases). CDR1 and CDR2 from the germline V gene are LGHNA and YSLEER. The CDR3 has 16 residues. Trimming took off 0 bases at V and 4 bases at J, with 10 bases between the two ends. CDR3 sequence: CASSQDYPGYNSPLHF. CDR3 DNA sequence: TGCGCCAGCAGCCAAGATTACCCAGGGTATAATTCACCCCTCCACTTT.

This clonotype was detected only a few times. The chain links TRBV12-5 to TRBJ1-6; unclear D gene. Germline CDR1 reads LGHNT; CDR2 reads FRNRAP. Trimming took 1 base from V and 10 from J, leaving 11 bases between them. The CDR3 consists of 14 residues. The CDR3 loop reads CASGLESGNSPLHF. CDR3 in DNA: TGTGCTAGTGGTTTGGAGTCGGGGAACTCACCCCTCCACTTT.

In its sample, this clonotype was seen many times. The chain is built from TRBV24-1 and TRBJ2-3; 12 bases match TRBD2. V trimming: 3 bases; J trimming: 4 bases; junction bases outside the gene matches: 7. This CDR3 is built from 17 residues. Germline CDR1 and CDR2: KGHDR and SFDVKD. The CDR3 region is CATSDPLGLAGADTQYF. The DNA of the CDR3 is TGTGCCACCAGTGATCCGTTGGGACTAGCGGGCGCAGATACGCAGTATTTT.

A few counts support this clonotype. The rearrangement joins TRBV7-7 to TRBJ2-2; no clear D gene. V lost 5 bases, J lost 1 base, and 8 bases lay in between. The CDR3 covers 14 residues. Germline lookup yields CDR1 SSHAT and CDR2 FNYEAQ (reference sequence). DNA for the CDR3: TGTGCCAGCAGCCCAGACATGAACACCGGGGAGCTGTTTTTT. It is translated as CASSPDMNTGELFF.

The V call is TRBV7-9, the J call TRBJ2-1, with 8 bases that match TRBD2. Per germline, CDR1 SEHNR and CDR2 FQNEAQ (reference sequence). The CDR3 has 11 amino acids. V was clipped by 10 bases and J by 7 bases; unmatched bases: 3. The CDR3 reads CAIGGANEQFF. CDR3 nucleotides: TGTGCCATCGGGGGGGCGAATGAGCAGTTCTTC.